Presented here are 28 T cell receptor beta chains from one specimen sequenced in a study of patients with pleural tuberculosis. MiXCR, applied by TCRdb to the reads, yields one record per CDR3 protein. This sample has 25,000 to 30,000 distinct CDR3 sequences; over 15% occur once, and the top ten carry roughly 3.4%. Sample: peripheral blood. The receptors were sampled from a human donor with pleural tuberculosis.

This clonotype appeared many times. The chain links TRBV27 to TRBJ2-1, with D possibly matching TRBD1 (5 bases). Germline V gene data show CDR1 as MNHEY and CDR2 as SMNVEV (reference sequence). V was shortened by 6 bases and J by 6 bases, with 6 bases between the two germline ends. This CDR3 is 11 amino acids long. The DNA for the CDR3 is TGTGCCAGCAGCCAGGGCAATGAGCAGTTCTTC. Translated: CASSQGNEQFF.

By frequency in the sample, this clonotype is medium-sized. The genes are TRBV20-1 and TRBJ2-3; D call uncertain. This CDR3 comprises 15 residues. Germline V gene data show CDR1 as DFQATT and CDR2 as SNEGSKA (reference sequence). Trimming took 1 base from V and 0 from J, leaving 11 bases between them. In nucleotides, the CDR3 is TGCAGTGCTAGAGCCCCATGGCGCAGCACAGATACGCAGTATTTT. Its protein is CSARAPWRSTDTQYF.

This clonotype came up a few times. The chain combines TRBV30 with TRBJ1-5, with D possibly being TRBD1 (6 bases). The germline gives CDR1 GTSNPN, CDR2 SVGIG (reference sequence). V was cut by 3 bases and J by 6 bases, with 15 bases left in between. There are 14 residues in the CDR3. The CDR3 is CAWSQQGGGQPQHF. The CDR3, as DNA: TGTGCCTGGAGCCAACAGGGAGGGGGTCAGCCCCAGCATTTT. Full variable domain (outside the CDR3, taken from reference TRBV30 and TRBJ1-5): SQTIHQWPATLVQPVGSPLSLECTVEGTSNPNLYWYRQAAGRGLQLLFYSVGIGQISSEVPQNLSASRPQDRQFILSSKKLLLSDSGFYLCAWSQQGGGQPQHFGDGTRLSIL.

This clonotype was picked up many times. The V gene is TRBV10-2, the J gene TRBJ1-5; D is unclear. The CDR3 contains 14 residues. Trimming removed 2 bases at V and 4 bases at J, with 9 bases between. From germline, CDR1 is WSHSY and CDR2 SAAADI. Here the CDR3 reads CASSERAANQPQHF. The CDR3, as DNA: TGCGCCAGCAGTGAGCGGGCAGCGAATCAGCCCCAGCATTTT.

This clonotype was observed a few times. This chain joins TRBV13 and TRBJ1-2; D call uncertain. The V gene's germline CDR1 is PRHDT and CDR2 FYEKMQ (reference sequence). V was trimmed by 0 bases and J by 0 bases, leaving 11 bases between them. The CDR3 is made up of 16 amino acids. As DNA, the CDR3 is TGTGCCAGCAGCTTAGGCCTGGTACGAGCTAACTATGGCTACACCTTC. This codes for CASSLGLVRANYGYTF.

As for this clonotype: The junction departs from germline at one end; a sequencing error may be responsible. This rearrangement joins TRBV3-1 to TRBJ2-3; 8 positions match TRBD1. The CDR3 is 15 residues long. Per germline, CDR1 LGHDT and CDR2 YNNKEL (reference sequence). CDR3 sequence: CANSLLPGGSNTQYF. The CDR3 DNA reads TGTGCCAACAGCCTCCTCCCAGGGGGCTCAAATACGCAGTATTTT.

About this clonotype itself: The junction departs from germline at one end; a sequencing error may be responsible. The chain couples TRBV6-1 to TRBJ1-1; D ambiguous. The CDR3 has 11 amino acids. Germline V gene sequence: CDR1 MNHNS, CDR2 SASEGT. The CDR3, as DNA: TGTGCTAGCAGGAACGAAGATGAAGCTTCCTTT. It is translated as CASRNEDEASF.

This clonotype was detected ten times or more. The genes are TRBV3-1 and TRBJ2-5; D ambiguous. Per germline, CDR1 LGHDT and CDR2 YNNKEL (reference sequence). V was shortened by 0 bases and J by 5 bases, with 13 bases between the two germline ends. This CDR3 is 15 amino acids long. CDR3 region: CASSQDQEALETQYF. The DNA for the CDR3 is TGTGCCAGCAGCCAAGATCAAGAAGCGCTGGAGACCCAGTACTTC.

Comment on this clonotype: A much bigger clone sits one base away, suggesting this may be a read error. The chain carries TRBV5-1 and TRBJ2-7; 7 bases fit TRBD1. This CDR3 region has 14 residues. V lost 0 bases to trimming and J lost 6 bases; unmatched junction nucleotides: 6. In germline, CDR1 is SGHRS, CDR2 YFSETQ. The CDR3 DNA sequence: TGCGCCAGCAGCTTGGGGGACAGCGCCTGCGAGCAGTACTTC. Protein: CASSLGDSACEQYF.

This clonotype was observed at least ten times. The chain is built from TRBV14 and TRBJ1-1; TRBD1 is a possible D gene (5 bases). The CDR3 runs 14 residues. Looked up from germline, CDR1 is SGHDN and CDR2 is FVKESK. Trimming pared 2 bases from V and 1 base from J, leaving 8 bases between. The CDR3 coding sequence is TGTGCCAGCAGCCAACGGGGGAGGAACACTGAAGCTTTCTTT. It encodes CASSQRGRNTEAFF.

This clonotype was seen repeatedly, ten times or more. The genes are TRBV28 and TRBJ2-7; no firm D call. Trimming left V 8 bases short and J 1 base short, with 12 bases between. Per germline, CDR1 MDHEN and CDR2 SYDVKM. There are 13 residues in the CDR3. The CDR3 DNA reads TGTGCCAGCTCCACCCCCGGGTCCTACGAGCAGTACTTC. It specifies CASSTPGSYEQYF.

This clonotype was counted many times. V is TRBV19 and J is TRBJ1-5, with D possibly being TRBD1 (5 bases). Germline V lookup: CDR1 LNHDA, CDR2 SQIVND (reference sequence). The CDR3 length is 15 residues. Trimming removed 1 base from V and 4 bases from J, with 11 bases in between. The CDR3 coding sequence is TGTGCCAGTAGTATAGGGGGGATTACTAATCAGCCCCAGCATTTT. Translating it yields CASSIGGITNQPQHF.

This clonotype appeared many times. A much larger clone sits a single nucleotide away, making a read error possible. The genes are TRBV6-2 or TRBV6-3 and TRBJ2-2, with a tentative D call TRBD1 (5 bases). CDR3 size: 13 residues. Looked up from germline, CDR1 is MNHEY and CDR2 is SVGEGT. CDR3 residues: CASGRANAGELFF. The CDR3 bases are TGTGCCAGCGGCAGGGCGAACGCCGGGGAGCTGTTTTTT.

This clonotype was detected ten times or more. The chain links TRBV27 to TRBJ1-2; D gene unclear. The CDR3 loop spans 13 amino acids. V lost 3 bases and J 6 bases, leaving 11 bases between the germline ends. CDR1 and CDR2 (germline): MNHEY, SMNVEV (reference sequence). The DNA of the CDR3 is TGTGCCAGCAGTTTGGCGGGGAGGGATGGCTACACCTTC. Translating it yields CASSLAGRDGYTF.

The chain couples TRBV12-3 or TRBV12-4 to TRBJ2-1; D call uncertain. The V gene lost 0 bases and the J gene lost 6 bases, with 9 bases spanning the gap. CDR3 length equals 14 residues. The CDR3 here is CASSLAGVGNEQFF. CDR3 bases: TGTGCCAGCAGTTTAGCGGGTGTCGGCAATGAGCAGTTCTTC.

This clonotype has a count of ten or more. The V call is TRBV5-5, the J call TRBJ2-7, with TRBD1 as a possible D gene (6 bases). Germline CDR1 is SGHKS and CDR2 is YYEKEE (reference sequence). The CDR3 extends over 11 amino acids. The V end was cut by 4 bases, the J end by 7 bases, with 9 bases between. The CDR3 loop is CASSPDREQYF. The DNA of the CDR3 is TGTGCCAGCAGCCCTGACAGGGAGCAGTACTTC.

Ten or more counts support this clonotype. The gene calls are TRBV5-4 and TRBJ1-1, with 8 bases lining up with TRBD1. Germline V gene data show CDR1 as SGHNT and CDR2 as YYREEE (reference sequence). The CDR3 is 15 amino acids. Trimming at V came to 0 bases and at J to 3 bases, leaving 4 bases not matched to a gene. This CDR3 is CASSLDGQGDTEAFF. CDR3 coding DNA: TGTGCCAGCAGCTTGGATGGACAGGGCGACACTGAAGCTTTCTTT.

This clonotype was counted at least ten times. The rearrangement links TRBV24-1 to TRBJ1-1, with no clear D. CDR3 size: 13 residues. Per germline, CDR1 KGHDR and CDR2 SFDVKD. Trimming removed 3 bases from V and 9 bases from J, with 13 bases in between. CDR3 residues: CATSDPDGLQAFF. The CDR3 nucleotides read TGTGCCACCAGTGATCCGGACGGCCTACAAGCTTTCTTT.

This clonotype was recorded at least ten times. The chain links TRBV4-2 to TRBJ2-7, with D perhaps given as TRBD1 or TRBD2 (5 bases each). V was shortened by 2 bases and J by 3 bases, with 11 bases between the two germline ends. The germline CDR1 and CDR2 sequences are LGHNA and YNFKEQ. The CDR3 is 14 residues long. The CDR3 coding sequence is TGTGCCAGCAGCCAACCGGGACGGAACTACGAGCAGTACTTC. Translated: CASSQPGRNYEQYF.

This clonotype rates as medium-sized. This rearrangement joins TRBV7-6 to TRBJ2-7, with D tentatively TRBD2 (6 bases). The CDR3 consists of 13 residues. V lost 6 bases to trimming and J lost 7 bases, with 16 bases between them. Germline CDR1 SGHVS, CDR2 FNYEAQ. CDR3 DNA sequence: TGTGCCAGCAGTAGGGACTGGTCCGGAGAGCAGTACTTC. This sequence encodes CASSRDWSGEQYF.

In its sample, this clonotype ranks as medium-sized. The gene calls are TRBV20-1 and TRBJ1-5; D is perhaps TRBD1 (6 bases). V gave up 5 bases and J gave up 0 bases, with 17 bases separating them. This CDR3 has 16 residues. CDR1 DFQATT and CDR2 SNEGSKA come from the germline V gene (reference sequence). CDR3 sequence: CSALWTASHSNQPQHF. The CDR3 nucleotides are TGCAGTGCTTTATGGACAGCCTCTCATAGCAATCAGCCCCAGCATTTT.

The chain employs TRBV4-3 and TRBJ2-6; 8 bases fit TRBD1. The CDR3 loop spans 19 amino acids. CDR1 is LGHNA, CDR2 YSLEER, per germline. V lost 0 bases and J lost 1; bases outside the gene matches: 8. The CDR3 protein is CASSQEQAGGESGANVLTF. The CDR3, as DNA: TGCGCCAGCAGCCAAGAACAGGCAGGGGGCGAATCTGGGGCCAACGTCCTGACTTTC.

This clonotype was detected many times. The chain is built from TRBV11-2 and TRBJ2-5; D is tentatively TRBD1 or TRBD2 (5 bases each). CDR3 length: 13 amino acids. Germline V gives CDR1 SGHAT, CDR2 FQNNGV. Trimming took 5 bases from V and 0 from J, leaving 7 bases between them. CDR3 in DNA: TGTGCCAGCAGCAAGGGACACCAAGAGACCCAGTACTTC. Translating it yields CASSKGHQETQYF.

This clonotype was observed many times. CDR3 amino acids: CSARDRGQGVRPLHF. The CDR3 DNA reads TGCAGTGCTAGAGATAGGGGCCAGGGGGTGAGACCCCTCCACTTT. The gene calls are TRBV20-1 and TRBJ1-6; 7 nucleotides match TRBD1. CDR3 length: 15 amino acids. From germline, CDR1 is DFQATT and CDR2 SNEGSKA (reference sequence). Germline trimming cut 0 bases from V and 12 bases from J; bases unmatched to any gene: 11.

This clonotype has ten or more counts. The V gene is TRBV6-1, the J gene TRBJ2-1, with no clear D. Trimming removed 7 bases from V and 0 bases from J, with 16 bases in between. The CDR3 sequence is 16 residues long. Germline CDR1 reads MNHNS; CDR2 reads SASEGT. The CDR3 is CASITTHPSSYNEQFF. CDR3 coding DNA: TGTGCCAGCATCACCACCCACCCGAGCTCCTACAATGAGCAGTTCTTC.

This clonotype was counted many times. The CDR3: CASSFGLPRGGYTF. The CDR3 DNA is TGTGCCAGCAGCTTCGGACTCCCGAGAGGTGGCTACACCTTC. The chain joins TRBV7-2 to TRBJ1-2; D unclear. This CDR3 contains 14 residues. Per germline, CDR1 SGHTA and CDR2 FQGNSA. V was trimmed by 3 bases and J by 7 bases, leaving 15 bases between them.

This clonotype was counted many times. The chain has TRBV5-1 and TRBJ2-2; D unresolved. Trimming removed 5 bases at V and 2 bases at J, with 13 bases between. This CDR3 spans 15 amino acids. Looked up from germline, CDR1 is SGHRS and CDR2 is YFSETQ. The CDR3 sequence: CASRGPQRNTGELFF. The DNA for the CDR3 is TGCGCCAGCAGAGGCCCACAGAGAAACACCGGGGAGCTGTTTTTT. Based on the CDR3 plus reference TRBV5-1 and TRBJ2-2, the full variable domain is KAGVTQTPRYLIKTRGQQVTLSCSPISGHRSVSWYQQTPGQGLQFLFEYFSETQRNKGNFPGRFSGRQFSNSRSEMNVSTLELGDSALYLCASRGPQRNTGELFFGEGSRLTVL.

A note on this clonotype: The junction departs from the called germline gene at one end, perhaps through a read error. The CDR3 DNA reads as TGTAGTGCCCCGAGGGGTTACGAGCAGCACTTC. It specifies CSAPRGYEQHF. V and J are TRBV20-1 and TRBJ2-7; tentatively, D is TRBD1 or TRBD2 (5 bases each). The CDR3 has 11 residues. Germline V lookup: CDR1 DFQATT, CDR2 SNEGSKA (reference sequence).